The 21 T cell receptor beta chains reported below all come from one sample, sequenced in a study of CD8+CD57+ T cells in acquired aplastic anemia. The use of genomic DNA as template underpinned the TCR beta VDJ and CDR3 profiling. TCRdb fed the reads into MiXCR, producing one record per CDR3 protein. The sample has fewer than 200,000 distinct CDR3 sequences; 55% to 75% are singletons. What was sequenced was sorted CD4+, CD8+, or CD8+CD57+ T cells (not recorded which) from PBMCs. Source of these receptors: a human donor in good health.

This clonotype was observed a few times. V gene TRBV20-1 combines with J gene TRBJ2-5; 9 bases align to TRBD2. There are 13 residues in the CDR3. CDR1 is DFQATT, CDR2 SNEGSKA, per germline (reference sequence). V shed 3 bases, J shed 3 bases, and the junction held 2 bases outside the gene matches. In DNA, the CDR3 is TGCAGTGCTAGGCTAGCGGGAAAAGAGACCCAGTACTTC. This codes for CSARLAGKETQYF.

The chain is built from TRBV20-1 and TRBJ2-7; D ambiguous. Trimming left V 0 bases short and J 2 bases short, with 11 bases between. Germline V CDR1 and CDR2: DFQATT, SNEGSKA (reference sequence). The CDR3 is 14 residues long. The DNA for the CDR3 is TGCAGTGCTAGAGATTTCCTGGGCACCTACGAGCAGTACTTC. Protein sequence: CSARDFLGTYEQYF.

The rearrangement links TRBV20-1 to TRBJ2-5; the D is unclear. The CDR3 consists of 13 residues. Germline CDR1 and CDR2: DFQATT and SNEGSKA (reference sequence). Trimming stripped 2 bases from V and 3 bases from J, with 10 bases between. CDR3 amino acids: CSARNSAKETQYF. The CDR3 nucleotides are TGCAGTGCTAGAAACAGTGCCAAAGAGACCCAGTACTTC.

This clonotype was seen a handful of times. In DNA form, the CDR3 reads TGTGCCAGCACCCAAAACCTTCGGGACGCACCCCTCCACTTT. Translation gives CASTQNLRDAPLHF. The chain employs TRBV6-5 and TRBJ1-6, with D possibly TRBD1 on 5 matching bases. V was cut by 7 bases and J by 11 bases, with 18 bases left in between. Per the germline V gene, CDR1 is MNHEY and CDR2 is SVGAGI. This CDR3 has 14 residues.

The chain recombines TRBV20-1 with TRBJ2-7; 7 nucleotides align to TRBD1. Germline CDR1 and CDR2: DFQATT and SNEGSKA (reference sequence). The junction had 6 bases not matched to a gene; V was cut back by 5 bases and J by 5 bases. There are 12 residues in the CDR3. This CDR3 is CSAHDRDHEQYF. The CDR3, as DNA: TGCAGTGCTCATGACAGGGACCACGAGCAGTACTTC.

The gene calls are TRBV6-1 and TRBJ1-6; weak D call: TRBD1 (6 bases). The V gene lost 6 bases and the J gene lost 8 bases, with 14 bases spanning the gap. The CDR3 sequence is 14 residues long. Germline loops: CDR1 MNHNS, CDR2 SASEGT. CDR3 amino acids: CASRAGGVDSPLHF. CDR3 in DNA: TGTGCCAGCAGGGCGGGGGGCGTGGATTCACCCCTCCACTTT.

The chain links TRBV7-6 to TRBJ2-1; 8 bases match TRBD2. CDR1 SGHVS and CDR2 FNYEAQ come from the germline V gene. Germline trimming cut 1 base from V and 7 bases from J; bases unmatched to any gene: 15. CDR3 length: 18 amino acids. CDR3: CASSLVQLAGGGGNEQFF. DNA of the CDR3: TGTGCCAGCAGCTTAGTTCAGTTGGCGGGAGGAGGAGGGAATGAGCAGTTCTTC.

The CDR3 DNA reads as TGTGCCACCAGCAGAGGTCCGAGGAACACTGAAGCTTTCTTT. Its protein product is CATSRGPRNTEAFF. V gene TRBV15 combines with J gene TRBJ1-1; D is undetermined. The CDR3 consists of 14 residues. The germline V gene has CDR1 LNHNV and CDR2 YYDKDF (reference sequence). Deletions cut 1 base from V and 1 base from J, with 7 bases between.

This clonotype was observed a single time. The CDR3 DNA reads TGCAGTGCGGACGACAGTAACACCTACGAGCAGTACTTC. Its protein product is CSADDSNTYEQYF. The chain is built from TRBV20-1 and TRBJ2-7; TRBD1 is a possible D gene (5 bases). The CDR3 sequence is 13 residues long. V gave up 6 bases and J gave up 2 bases, with 14 bases separating them. The germline gives CDR1 DFQATT, CDR2 SNEGSKA (reference sequence).

This clonotype was detected ten times or more. The chain carries TRBV5-1 and TRBJ1-1, with 8 bases aligning to TRBD1. Germline V gene lookup returns CDR1 SGHRS and CDR2 YFSETQ. V shed 0 bases, J shed 6 bases, and the junction held 1 base outside the gene matches. The CDR3 covers 13 residues. CDR3 in DNA: TGCGCCAGCAGCTTGGCAGGGGGCCCTGAAGCTTTCTTT. Its protein product is CASSLAGGPEAFF.

V is TRBV5-6 and J is TRBJ2-3; D unresolved. The CDR3 spans 13 residues. V was trimmed by 2 bases and J by 4 bases, leaving 8 bases between them. Germline lookup yields CDR1 SGHDT and CDR2 YYEEEE. The CDR3 DNA reads as TGTGCCAGCAGCTTTTCCGGGTCAGATACGCAGTATTTT. This encodes CASSFSGSDTQYF.

This clonotype came up a few times. The chain carries TRBV20-1 and TRBJ2-7, with 11 bases lining up with TRBD1. With 6 bases clipped from V and 4 bases from J, the junction kept 5 bases outside the gene matches. The CDR3 sequence is 13 residues long. Germline V lookup: CDR1 DFQATT, CDR2 SNEGSKA (reference sequence). The CDR3 coding sequence is TGCAGTGCCTGGGACAGGGGGGGGTACGAGCAGTACTTC. Amino acid sequence: CSAWDRGGYEQYF.

The rearrangement links TRBV20-1 to TRBJ1-2; the D is unclear. CDR1 and CDR2 from the germline V gene are DFQATT and SNEGSKA (reference sequence). This CDR3 is 13 amino acids long. V was trimmed by 0 bases and J by 8 bases, leaving 13 bases between them. This chain's CDR3 is CSARDPGMGGYTF. CDR3 coding DNA: TGCAGTGCTAGAGATCCGGGGATGGGCGGCTACACCTTC.

The chain employs TRBV29-1 and TRBJ2-5; D might be TRBD1 or TRBD2, each matching 6 bases. The CDR3 sequence is 16 residues long. Per the germline V gene, CDR1 is SQVTM and CDR2 is ANQGSEA. The ends were cut back, 7 bases at V and 5 bases at J, with 26 bases in the middle. CDR3 protein: CSALPTTRGVWETQYF. DNA of the CDR3: TGCAGCGCGTTGCCAACTACTAGGGGGGTCTGGGAGACCCAGTACTTC.

The V gene is TRBV9, the J gene TRBJ2-3; no clear D gene. The germline V gene has CDR1 SGDLS and CDR2 YYNGEE. The V and J ends lost 0 bases and 6 bases respectively, with 11 bases between them. The CDR3 runs 14 residues. DNA for the CDR3: TGTGCCAGCAGCGTAGTGGGAAGTAGCGATACGCAGTATTTT. It specifies CASSVVGSSDTQYF.

V usage is TRBV10-3 and J usage is TRBJ2-2; 8 positions match TRBD1. CDR3 length: 14 amino acids. Per the germline V gene, CDR1 is ENHRY and CDR2 is SYGVKD. V trimming: 5 bases; J trimming: 3 bases; junction bases outside the gene matches: 2. The CDR3 DNA follows: TGTGCCATCAGTCTGACAGGGGACACCGGGGAGCTGTTTTTT. Protein sequence: CAISLTGDTGELFF.

Written as DNA, the CDR3 is TGTGCCAGCAGTGAATCTGCGGCATTGTACACTGAAGCTTTCTTT. Translated: CASSESAALYTEAFF. V usage is TRBV6-1 and J usage is TRBJ1-1; no clear D. Per germline, CDR1 MNHNS and CDR2 SASEGT. Trimming took off 2 bases at V and 3 bases at J, with 13 bases between the two ends. This CDR3 has 15 amino acids.

This clonotype is a singleton in its sample. The chain couples TRBV2 to TRBJ1-2; possibly TRBD1 for D (6 bases). Trimming stripped 2 bases from V and 4 bases from J, with 17 bases between. Per germline, CDR1 SNHLY and CDR2 FYNNEI. CDR3 length: 16 amino acids. The chain's CDR3 is CASSEQGRGILYGYTF. The CDR3, as DNA: TGTGCCAGCAGTGAACAGGGGCGGGGGATTCTCTATGGCTACACCTTC.

The chain links TRBV2 to TRBJ1-2; 9 nucleotides align to TRBD1. Germline CDR1 and CDR2: SNHLY and FYNNEI. The V gene end was trimmed by 7 bases and the J gene end by 7 bases; junction bases not matched to a gene: 16. The CDR3 spans 16 residues. DNA for the CDR3: TGTGCCAGCACCCCCGCCCAAACAGGGGGCCTCATTGGCTACACCTTC. This translates into CASTPAQTGGLIGYTF.

This clonotype was detected many times. The J gene is TRBJ2-7, the V gene TRBV6-2 or TRBV6-3; D may be TRBD2 (6 bases). Looked up from germline, CDR1 is MNHEY and CDR2 is SVGEGT. Deletions cut 2 bases from V and 4 bases from J, with 12 bases between. The CDR3 totals 14 residues. DNA for the CDR3: TGTGCCAGCAGTTACGAACCCGGGAGTTACGAGCAGTACTTC. Residues: CASSYEPGSYEQYF.

This clonotype was picked up many times. The CDR3 reads CASSLGYRGGNSPLHF. Written as DNA, the CDR3 is TGTGCCAGCAGCTTGGGTTACCGGGGTGGAAATTCACCCCTCCACTTT. The chain carries TRBV5-6 and TRBJ1-6; D uncertain. The V end was cut by 0 bases, the J end by 7 bases, with 14 bases between. This CDR3 region has 16 residues. CDR1 and CDR2 from the germline V gene are SGHDT and YYEEEE.